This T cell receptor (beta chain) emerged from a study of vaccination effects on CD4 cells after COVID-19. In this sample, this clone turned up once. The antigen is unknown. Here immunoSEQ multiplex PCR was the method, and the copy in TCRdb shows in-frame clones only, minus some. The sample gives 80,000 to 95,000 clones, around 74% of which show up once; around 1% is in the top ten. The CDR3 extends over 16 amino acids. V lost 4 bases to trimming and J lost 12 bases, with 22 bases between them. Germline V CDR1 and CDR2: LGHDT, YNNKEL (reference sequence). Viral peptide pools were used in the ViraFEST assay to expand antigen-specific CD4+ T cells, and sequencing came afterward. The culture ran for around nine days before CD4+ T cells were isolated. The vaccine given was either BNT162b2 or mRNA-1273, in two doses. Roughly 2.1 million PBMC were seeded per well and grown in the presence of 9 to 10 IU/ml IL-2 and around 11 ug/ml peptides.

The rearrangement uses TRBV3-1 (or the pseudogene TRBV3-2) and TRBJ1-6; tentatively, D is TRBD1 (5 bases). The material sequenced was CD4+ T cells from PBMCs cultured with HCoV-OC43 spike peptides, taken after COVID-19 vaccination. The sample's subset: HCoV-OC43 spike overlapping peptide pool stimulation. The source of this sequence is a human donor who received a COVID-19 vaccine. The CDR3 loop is CASSPPKYAGPVPLHF. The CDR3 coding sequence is TGTGCCAGCAGCCCCCCTAAATACGCAGGGCCGGTACCCCTCCACTTT.